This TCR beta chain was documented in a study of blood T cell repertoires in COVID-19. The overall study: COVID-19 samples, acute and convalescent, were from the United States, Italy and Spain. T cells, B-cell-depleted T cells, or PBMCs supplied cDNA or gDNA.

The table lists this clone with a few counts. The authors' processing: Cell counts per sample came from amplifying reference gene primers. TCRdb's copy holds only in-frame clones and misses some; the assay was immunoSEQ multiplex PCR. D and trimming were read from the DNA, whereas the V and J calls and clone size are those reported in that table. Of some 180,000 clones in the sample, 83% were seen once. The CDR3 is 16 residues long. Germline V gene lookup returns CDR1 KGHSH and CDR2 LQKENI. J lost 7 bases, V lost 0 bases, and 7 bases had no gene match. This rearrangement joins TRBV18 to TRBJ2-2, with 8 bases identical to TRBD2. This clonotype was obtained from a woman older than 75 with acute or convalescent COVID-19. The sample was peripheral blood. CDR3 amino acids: CASSPPISGAGGELFF. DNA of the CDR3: TGTGCCAGCTCACCACCGATTAGCGGGGCCGGCGGGGAGCTGTTTTTT.